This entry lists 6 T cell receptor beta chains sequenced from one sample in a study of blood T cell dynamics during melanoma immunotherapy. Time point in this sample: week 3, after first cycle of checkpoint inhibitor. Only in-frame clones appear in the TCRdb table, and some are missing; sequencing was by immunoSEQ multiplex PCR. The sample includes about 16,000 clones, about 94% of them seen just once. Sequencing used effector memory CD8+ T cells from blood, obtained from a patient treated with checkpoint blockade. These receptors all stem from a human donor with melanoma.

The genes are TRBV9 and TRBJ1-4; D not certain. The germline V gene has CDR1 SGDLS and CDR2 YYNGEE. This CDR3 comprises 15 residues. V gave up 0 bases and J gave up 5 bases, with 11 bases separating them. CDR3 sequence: CASSVGSGPNEKLFF. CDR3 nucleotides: TGTGCCAGCAGCGTAGGATCGGGCCCGAATGAAAAACTGTTTTTT.

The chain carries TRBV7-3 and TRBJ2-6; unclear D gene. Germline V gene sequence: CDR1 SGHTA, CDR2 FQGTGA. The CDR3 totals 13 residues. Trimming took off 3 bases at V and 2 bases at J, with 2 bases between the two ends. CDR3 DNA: TGTGCCAGCAGCTTCCCTGGGGCCAACGTCCTGACTTTC. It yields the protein CASSFPGANVLTF.

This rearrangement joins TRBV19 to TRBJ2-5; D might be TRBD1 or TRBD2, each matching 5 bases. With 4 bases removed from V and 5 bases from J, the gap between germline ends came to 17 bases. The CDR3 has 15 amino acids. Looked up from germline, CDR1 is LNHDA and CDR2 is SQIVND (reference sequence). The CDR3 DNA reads TGTGCCAGTAGTACCTGGGACCTAGACCGTGAGACCCAGTACTTC. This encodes CASSTWDLDRETQYF.

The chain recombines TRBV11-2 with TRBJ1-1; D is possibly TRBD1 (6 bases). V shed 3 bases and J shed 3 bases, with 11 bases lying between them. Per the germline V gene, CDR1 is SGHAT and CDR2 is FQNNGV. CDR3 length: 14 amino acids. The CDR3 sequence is CASSFRGGDTEAFF. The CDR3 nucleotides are TGTGCCAGCAGCTTCAGGGGTGGCGACACTGAAGCTTTCTTT.

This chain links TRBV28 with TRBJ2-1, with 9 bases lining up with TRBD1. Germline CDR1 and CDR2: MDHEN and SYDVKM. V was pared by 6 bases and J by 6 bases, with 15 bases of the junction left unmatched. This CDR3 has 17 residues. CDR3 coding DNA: TGTGCCAGCAGGCTACCAACAGGGGGCTCATCTGTCAATGAGCAGTTCTTC. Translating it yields CASRLPTGGSSVNEQFF.

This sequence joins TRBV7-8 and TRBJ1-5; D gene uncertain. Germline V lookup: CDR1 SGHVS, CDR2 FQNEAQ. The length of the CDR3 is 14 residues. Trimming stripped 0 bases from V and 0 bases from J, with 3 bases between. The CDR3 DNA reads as TGTGCCAGCAGCTTAGCGTATAGCAATCAGCCCCAGCATTTT. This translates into CASSLAYSNQPQHF.